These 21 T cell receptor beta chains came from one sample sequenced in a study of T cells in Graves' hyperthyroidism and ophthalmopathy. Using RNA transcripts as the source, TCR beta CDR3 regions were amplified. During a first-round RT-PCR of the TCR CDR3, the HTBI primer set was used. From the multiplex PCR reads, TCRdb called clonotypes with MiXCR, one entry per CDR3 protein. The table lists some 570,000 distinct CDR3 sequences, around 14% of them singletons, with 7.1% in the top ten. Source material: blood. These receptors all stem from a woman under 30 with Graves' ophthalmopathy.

The CDR3 protein is CASSGTGGNEAFF. DNA of the CDR3: TGTGCCAGCTCAGGGACAGGGGGCAATGAAGCTTTCTTT. V is TRBV7-9 and J is TRBJ1-1, with 12 bases matching TRBD1. After removal of 8 bases from V and 7 bases from J, the junction contained 5 bases not matched to a gene. CDR1 is SEHNR and CDR2 is FQNEAQ in the germline V gene (reference sequence). This CDR3 has 13 residues. Drawing the rest from reference TRBV7-9 and TRBJ1-1, the complete variable domain is DTGVSQNPRHKITKRGQNVTFRCDPISEHNRLYWYRQTLGQGPEFLTYFQNEAQLEKSRLLSDRFSAERPKGSFSTLEIQRTEQGDSAMYLCASSGTGGNEAFFGQGTRLTVV.

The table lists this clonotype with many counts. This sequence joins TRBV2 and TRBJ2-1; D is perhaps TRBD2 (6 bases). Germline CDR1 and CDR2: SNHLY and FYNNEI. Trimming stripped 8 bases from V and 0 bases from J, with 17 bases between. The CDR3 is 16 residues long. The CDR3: CASPLGLASSYNEQFF. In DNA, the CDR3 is TGTGCCAGCCCCCTGGGTCTAGCGAGCTCCTACAATGAGCAGTTCTTC. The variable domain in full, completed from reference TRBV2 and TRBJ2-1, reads EPEVTQTPSHQVTQMGQEVILRCVPISNHLYFYWYRQILGQKVEFLVSFYNNEISEKSEIFDDQFSVERPDGSNFTLKIRSTKLEDSAMYFCASPLGLASSYNEQFFGPGTRLTVL.

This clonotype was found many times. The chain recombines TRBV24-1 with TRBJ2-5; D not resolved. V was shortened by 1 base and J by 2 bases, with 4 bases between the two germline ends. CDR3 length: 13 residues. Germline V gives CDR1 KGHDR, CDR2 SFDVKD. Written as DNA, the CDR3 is TGTGCCACCAGTGATTTAACGCAAGAGACCCAGTACTTC. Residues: CATSDLTQETQYF.

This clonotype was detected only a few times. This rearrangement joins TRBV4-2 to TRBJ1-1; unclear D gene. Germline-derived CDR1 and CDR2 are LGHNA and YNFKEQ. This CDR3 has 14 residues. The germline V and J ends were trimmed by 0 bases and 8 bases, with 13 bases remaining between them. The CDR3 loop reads CASSQEPGFTEAFF. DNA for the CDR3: TGTGCCAGCAGCCAAGAACCGGGTTTTACAGAAGCTTTCTTT.

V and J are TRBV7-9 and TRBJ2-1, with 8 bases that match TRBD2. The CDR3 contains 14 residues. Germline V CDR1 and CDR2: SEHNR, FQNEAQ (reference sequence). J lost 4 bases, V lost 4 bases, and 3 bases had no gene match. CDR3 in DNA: TGTGCCAGCAGCTCCGCTAGCGGGTACAATGAGCAGTTCTTC. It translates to CASSSASGYNEQFF.

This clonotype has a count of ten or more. The CDR3 bases are TGTGCCAGCAGCGTAGAGGCTAGCGGGAGTTACGAGCAGTACTTC. Its translation is CASSVEASGSYEQYF. The chain employs TRBV9 and TRBJ2-7, with 10 positions matching TRBD2. The CDR3 consists of 15 residues. Per the germline V gene, CDR1 is SGDLS and CDR2 is YYNGEE. Unmatched junction bases numbered 4, after V lost 0 bases and J lost 4 bases. The variable domain in full, completed from reference TRBV9 and TRBJ2-7, reads DSGVTQTPKHLITATGQRVTLRCSPRSGDLSVYWYQQSLDQGLQFLIQYYNGEERAKGNILERFSAQQFPDLHSELNLSSLELGDSALYFCASSVEASGSYEQYFGPGTRLTVT.

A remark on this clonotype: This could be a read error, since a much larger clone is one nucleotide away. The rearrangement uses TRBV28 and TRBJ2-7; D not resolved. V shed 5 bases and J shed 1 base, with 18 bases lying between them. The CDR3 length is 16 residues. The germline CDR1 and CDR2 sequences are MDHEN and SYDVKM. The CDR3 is CASSLRGWAQSYEQYF. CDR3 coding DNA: TGTGCCAGCAGTCTCAGAGGCTGGGCACAATCCTACGAGCAGTACTTC. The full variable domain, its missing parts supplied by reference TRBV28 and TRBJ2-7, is DVKVTQSSRYLVKRTGEKVFLECVQDMDHENMFWYRQDPGLGLRLIYFSYDVKMKEKGDIPEGYSVSREKKERFSLILESASTNQTSMYLCASSLRGWAQSYEQYFGPGTRLTVT.

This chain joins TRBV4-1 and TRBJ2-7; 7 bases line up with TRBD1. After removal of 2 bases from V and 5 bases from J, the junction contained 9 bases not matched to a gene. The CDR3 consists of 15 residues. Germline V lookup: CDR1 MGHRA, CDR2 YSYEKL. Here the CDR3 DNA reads TGCGCCAGCAGCCAAACCACGACAGGGCCCAACGAGCAGTACTTC. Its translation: CASSQTTTGPNEQYF.

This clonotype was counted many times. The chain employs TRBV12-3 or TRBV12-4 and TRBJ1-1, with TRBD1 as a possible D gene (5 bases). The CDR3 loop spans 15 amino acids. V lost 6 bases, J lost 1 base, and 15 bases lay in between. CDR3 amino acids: CASRPTGTPNTEAFF. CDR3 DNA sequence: TGTGCCAGCAGGCCTACCGGGACCCCGAACACTGAAGCTTTCTTT.

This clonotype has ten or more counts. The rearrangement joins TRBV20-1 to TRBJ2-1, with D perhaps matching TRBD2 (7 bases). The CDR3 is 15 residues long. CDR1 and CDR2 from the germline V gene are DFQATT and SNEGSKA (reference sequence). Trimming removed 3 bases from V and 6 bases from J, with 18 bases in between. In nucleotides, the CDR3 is TGCAGTGCTAGTTTCTGGGGGAGGGGGTCCAATGAGCAGTTCTTC. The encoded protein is CSASFWGRGSNEQFF.

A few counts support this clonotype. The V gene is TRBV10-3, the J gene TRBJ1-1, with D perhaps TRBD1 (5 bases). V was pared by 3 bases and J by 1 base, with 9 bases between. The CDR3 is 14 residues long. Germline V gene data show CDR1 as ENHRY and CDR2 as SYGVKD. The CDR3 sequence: CAISEGEENTEAFF. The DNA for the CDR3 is TGTGCCATCAGTGAAGGGGAGGAGAACACTGAAGCTTTCTTT.

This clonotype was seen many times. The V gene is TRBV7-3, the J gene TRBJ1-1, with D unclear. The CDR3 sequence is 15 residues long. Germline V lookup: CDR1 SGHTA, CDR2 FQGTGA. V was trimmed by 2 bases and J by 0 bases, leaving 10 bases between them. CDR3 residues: CASSLRIEVNTEAFF. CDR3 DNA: TGTGCCAGCAGCTTACGGATCGAGGTGAACACTGAAGCTTTCTTT. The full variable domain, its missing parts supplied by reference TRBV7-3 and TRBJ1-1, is GAGVSQTPSNKVTEKGKYVELRCDPISGHTALYWYRQSLGQGPEFLIYFQGTGAADDSGLPNDRFFAVRPEGSVSTLKIQRTERGDSAVYLCASSLRIEVNTEAFFGQGTRLTVV.

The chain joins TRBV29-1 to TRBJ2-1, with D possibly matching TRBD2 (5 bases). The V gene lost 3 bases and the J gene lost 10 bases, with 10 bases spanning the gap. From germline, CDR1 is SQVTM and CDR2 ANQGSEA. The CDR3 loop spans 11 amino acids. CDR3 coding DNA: TGCAGCGTTGACTCGGGCGGGGAGCAGTTCTTC. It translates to CSVDSGGEQFF.

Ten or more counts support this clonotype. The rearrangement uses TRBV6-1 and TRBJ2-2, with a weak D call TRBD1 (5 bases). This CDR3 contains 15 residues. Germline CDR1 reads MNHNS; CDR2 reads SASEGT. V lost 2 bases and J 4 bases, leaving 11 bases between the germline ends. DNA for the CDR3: TGTGCCAGCAGTGAAAAGGTGGGGCCCACCGGGGAGCTGTTTTTT. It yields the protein CASSEKVGPTGELFF.

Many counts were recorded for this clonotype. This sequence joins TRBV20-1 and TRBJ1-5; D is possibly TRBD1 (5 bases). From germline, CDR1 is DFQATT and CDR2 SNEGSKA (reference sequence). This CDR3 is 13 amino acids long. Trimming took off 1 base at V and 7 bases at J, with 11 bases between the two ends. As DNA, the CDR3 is TGCAGTGCTAGAGCCCGGGGCACCCAGCCCCAGCATTTT. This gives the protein CSARARGTQPQHF.

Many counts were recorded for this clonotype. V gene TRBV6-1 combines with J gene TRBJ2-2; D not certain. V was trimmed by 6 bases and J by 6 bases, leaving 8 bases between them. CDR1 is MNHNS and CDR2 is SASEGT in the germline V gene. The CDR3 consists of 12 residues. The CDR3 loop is CASRALSGELFF. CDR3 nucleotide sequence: TGTGCCAGCAGGGCACTCTCCGGGGAGCTGTTTTTT.

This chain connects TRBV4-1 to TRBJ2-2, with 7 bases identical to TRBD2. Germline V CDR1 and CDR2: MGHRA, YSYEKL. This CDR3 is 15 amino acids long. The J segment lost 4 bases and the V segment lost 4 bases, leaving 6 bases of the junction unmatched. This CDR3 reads CASSREGEPTGELFF. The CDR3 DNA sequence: TGCGCCAGCAGCCGGGAGGGAGAACCCACCGGGGAGCTGTTTTTT.

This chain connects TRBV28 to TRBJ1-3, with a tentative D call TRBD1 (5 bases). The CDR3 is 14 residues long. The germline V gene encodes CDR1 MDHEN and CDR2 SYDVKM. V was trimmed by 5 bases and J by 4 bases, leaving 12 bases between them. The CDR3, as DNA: TGTGCCAGCAGTACCGGGGCCCCGGGAAACACCATATATTTT. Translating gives CASSTGAPGNTIYF. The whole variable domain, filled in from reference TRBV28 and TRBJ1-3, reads DVKVTQSSRYLVKRTGEKVFLECVQDMDHENMFWYRQDPGLGLRLIYFSYDVKMKEKGDIPEGYSVSREKKERFSLILESASTNQTSMYLCASSTGAPGNTIYFGEGSWLTVV.

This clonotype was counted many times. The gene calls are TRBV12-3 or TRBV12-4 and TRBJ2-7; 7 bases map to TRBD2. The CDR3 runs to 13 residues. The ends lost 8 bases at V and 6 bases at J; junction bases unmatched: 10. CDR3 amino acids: CASGEGLQFEQYF. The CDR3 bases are TGTGCCAGCGGGGAGGGCCTCCAGTTCGAGCAGTACTTC.

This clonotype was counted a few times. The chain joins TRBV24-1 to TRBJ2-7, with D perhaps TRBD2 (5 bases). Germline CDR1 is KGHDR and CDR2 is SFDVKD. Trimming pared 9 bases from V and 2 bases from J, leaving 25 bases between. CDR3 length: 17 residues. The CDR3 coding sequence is TGTGCCACCGCCCGGGGATTAAGACATCACCTTCCCTACGAGCAGTACTTC. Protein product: CATARGLRHHLPYEQYF.

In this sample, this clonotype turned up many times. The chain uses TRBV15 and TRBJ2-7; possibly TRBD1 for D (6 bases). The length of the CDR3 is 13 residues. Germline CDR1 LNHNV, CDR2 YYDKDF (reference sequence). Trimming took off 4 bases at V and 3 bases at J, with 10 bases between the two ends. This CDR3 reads CATSTGDGYEQYF. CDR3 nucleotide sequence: TGTGCCACCAGCACAGGGGACGGCTACGAGCAGTACTTC.